Listed here are 29 T cell receptor beta chains from one sample, sequenced in a study of cytomegalovirus exposure and HLA in healthy donors. Method: immunoSEQ multiplex PCR; TCRdb's copy keeps in-frame clones and lacks some. Of about 180,000 clones in the sample, 75% to 90% are singletons; the top ten hold more than 15%. Sequencing used PBMCs. The origin of the receptors is a man younger than 35 in good health and CMV-seropositive.

The CDR3 region has the DNA TGTGCCAGCAGCCCTCGTACAGGGTCCTACGAGCAGTACTTC. Residues: CASSPRTGSYEQYF. V gene TRBV5-6 combines with J gene TRBJ2-7, with D tentatively TRBD1 (6 bases). Germline V gene lookup returns CDR1 SGHDT and CDR2 YYEEEE. The CDR3 runs 14 residues. Trimming removed 4 bases from V and 1 base from J, with 12 bases in between.

The chain is built from TRBV7-9 and TRBJ2-3, with D unresolved. The V and J ends lost 5 bases and 5 bases respectively, with 14 bases between them. Germline values: CDR1 SEHNR, CDR2 FQNEAQ (reference sequence). The CDR3 is 14 residues long. CDR3 protein: CASSPAIGGDTQYF. The DNA of the CDR3 is TGTGCCAGCAGCCCCGCTATCGGCGGAGATACGCAGTATTTT.

The rearrangement links TRBV18 to TRBJ2-3, with 11 bases lining up with TRBD1. This CDR3 is 16 amino acids long. Germline V lookup: CDR1 KGHSH, CDR2 LQKENI. V lost 0 bases and J lost 4; bases outside the gene matches: 3. The CDR3 coding sequence is TGTGCCAGCTCACCACCGAGGACAGGGGGCTCAGATACGCAGTATTTT. This codes for CASSPPRTGGSDTQYF.

The rearrangement links TRBV19 to TRBJ1-5; 8 nucleotides agree with TRBD1. The CDR3 extends over 16 amino acids. Trimming at V came to 3 bases and at J to 3 bases, leaving 7 bases not matched to a gene. Germline V lookup: CDR1 LNHDA, CDR2 SQIVND (reference sequence). This CDR3 reads CASSMTPGQVNQPQHF. The CDR3 nucleotides are TGTGCCAGTAGTATGACACCGGGACAGGTCAATCAGCCCCAGCATTTT.

For the CDR3, the DNA is TGTGCCAGCAGTTTACGGGGGTTTCATCCCTACGAGCAGTACTTC. It yields the protein CASSLRGFHPYEQYF. The chain couples TRBV28 to TRBJ2-7; D might be TRBD2 (6 bases). Germline values: CDR1 MDHEN, CDR2 SYDVKM. V lost 2 bases to trimming and J lost 2 bases, with 13 bases between them. This CDR3 contains 15 residues.

The genes are TRBV7-2 and TRBJ2-1; D unclear. Germline V gives CDR1 SGHTA, CDR2 FQGNSA. V lost 6 bases to trimming and J lost 6 bases, with 6 bases between them. The CDR3 length is 11 residues. CDR3 sequence: CASRTFNEQFF. CDR3 in DNA: TGTGCCAGCAGAACTTTCAATGAGCAGTTCTTC.

This clone has only a few counts. The chain combines TRBV5-1 with TRBJ2-2; tentative D call: TRBD2 (5 bases). The CDR3 is made up of 16 amino acids. The V gene lost 0 bases and the J gene lost 0 bases, with 9 bases spanning the gap. Germline V gives CDR1 SGHRS, CDR2 YFSETQ. CDR3 amino acids: CASSLGTGANTGELFF. The CDR3 nucleotides read TGCGCCAGCAGCTTGGGAACCGGGGCGAACACCGGGGAGCTGTTTTTT.

V is TRBV4-2 and J is TRBJ2-3; TRBD2 might be the D (7 bases). Trimming removed 0 bases at V and 1 base at J, with 11 bases between. The CDR3 has 16 residues. Germline V CDR1 and CDR2: LGHNA, YNFKEQ. The CDR3 nucleotides are TGTGCCAGCAGCCAAGAAGGGGAGGGGGGCACAGATACGCAGTATTTT. It codes for CASSQEGEGGTDTQYF.

This rearrangement joins TRBV7-2 to TRBJ2-2, with 8 bases matching TRBD2. The germline V gene encodes CDR1 SGHTA and CDR2 FQGNSA. The J segment lost 4 bases and the V segment lost 5 bases, leaving 6 bases of the junction unmatched. The CDR3 extends over 15 amino acids. This CDR3 is CASSRGLATTGELFF. DNA of the CDR3: TGTGCCAGCAGCCGAGGACTAGCTACCACCGGGGAGCTGTTTTTT. The complete variable domain, with remaining parts taken from reference TRBV7-2 and TRBJ2-2, reads GAGVSQSPSNKVTEKGKDVELRCDPISGHTALYWYRQSLGQGLEFLIYFQGNSAPDKSGLPSDRFSAERTGGSVSTLTIQRTQQEDSAVYLCASSRGLATTGELFFGEGSRLTVL.

CDR3: CASLQGFGKTQYF. In DNA, the CDR3 is TGTGCCAGTTTACAGGGTTTCGGGAAGACCCAGTACTTC. The rearrangement links TRBV11-1 to TRBJ2-5; D might be TRBD1 (6 bases). V dropped 9 bases and J dropped 6 bases, with 17 bases sitting between them. The CDR3 spans 13 residues. The germline gives CDR1 SGHAT, CDR2 FQDESV (reference sequence).

The chain recombines TRBV2 with TRBJ2-1; 7 bases line up with TRBD2. Germline V lookup: CDR1 SNHLY, CDR2 FYNNEI. V trimming: 5 bases; J trimming: 6 bases; junction bases outside the gene matches: 13. The CDR3 is made up of 16 amino acids. The CDR3 region has the DNA TGTGCCAGCAGTTCTTTGGGGGGAGGGGCGGGCAATGAGCAGTTCTTC. Translating gives CASSSLGGGAGNEQFF.

The chain carries TRBV5-1 and TRBJ2-5; a possible D gene is TRBD1 (7 bases). From germline, CDR1 is SGHRS and CDR2 YFSETQ. V lost 4 bases, J lost 2 bases, and 12 bases lay in between. The CDR3 length is 14 residues. The CDR3: CASSGGTAQETQYF. CDR3 nucleotides: TGCGCCAGCAGCGGGGGGACAGCTCAAGAGACCCAGTACTTC.

The chain joins TRBV6-1 to TRBJ1-5; D remains ambiguous. V lost 3 bases, J lost 8 bases, and 11 bases lay in between. Germline V CDR1 and CDR2: MNHNS, SASEGT. This CDR3 is built from 13 residues. In DNA form, the CDR3 reads TGTGCCAGCAGTGAGCTCACTCTGGAGCCCCAGCATTTT. This sequence encodes CASSELTLEPQHF.

CDR3 bases: TGTGCCAGCAGCCAACCATTCGGACTAGCGGGGTCGGCATCCTACAATGAGCAGTTCTTC. Amino acids: CASSQPFGLAGSASYNEQFF. The chain combines TRBV14 with TRBJ2-1; 12 bases are shared with TRBD2. The length of the CDR3 is 20 residues. V lost 2 bases and J lost 1; bases outside the gene matches: 12. Germline V lookup: CDR1 SGHDN, CDR2 FVKESK.

The CDR3 is CASSPAVTGDEQFF. CDR3 bases: TGTGCCAGCTCACCAGCGGTAACGGGGGATGAGCAGTTCTTC. The chain carries TRBV18 and TRBJ2-1; a possible D gene is TRBD2 (6 bases). Deletions cut 2 bases from V and 8 bases from J, with 13 bases between. Germline V gene data show CDR1 as KGHSH and CDR2 as LQKENI. There are 14 residues in the CDR3.

The chain recombines TRBV2 with TRBJ2-5, with D unresolved. From germline, CDR1 is SNHLY and CDR2 FYNNEI. CDR3 length: 13 amino acids. The ends were cut back, 4 bases at V and 1 base at J, with 7 bases in the middle. Here the CDR3 reads CASSARSQETQYF. CDR3 DNA: TGTGCCAGCAGTGCTAGATCCCAAGAGACCCAGTACTTC.

J is TRBJ2-5 and V is TRBV4-1, with a weak D call TRBD2 (5 bases). V gave up 4 bases and J gave up 0 bases, with 12 bases separating them. The CDR3 contains 15 residues. The germline gives CDR1 MGHRA, CDR2 YSYEKL. The CDR3 coding sequence is TGCGCCAGCAGCCCCCTCGACGGGGACCAAGAGACCCAGTACTTC. This sequence encodes CASSPLDGDQETQYF.

The CDR3 region is CAISPAGGQETQYF. DNA of the CDR3: TGTGCCATCAGTCCAGCGGGGGGACAAGAGACCCAGTACTTC. The genes are TRBV10-3 and TRBJ2-5, with TRBD2 identical over 9 bases. The germline V gene has CDR1 ENHRY and CDR2 SYGVKD. V lost 5 bases, J lost 2 bases, and 3 bases stayed unmatched. The CDR3 has 14 amino acids.

V is TRBV2 and J is TRBJ2-5; the match to TRBD1 covers 10 bases. The CDR3 loop spans 14 amino acids. Germline V gene lookup returns CDR1 SNHLY and CDR2 FYNNEI. Germline trimming cut 5 bases from V and 5 bases from J; bases unmatched to any gene: 5. Here the CDR3 DNA reads TGTGCCAGCAGTTCCGGGACAGGGGCTGAGACCCAGTACTTC. This encodes CASSSGTGAETQYF.

The rearrangement uses TRBV27 and TRBJ2-5, with a weak D call TRBD2 (5 bases). Germline values: CDR1 MNHEY, CDR2 SMNVEV (reference sequence). The V gene lost 3 bases and the J gene lost 4 bases, with 9 bases spanning the gap. The CDR3 is 13 amino acids. The CDR3 DNA sequence: TGTGCCAGCAGTTTGGAGGTCGGAGAGACCCAGTACTTC. As protein: CASSLEVGETQYF.

The chain recombines TRBV6-5 with TRBJ2-5; D is possibly TRBD1 (6 bases). Germline V lookup: CDR1 MNHEY, CDR2 SVGAGI. Deletions cut 6 bases from V and 2 bases from J, with 13 bases between. CDR3 size: 14 residues. Here the CDR3 reads CASSTDRYQETQYF. CDR3 nucleotide sequence: TGTGCCAGCAGCACCGACAGGTATCAAGAGACCCAGTACTTC.

This chain links TRBV7-3 with TRBJ1-1; TRBD1 matches at 8 bases. The CDR3 is 14 residues long. Germline CDR1 reads SGHTA; CDR2 reads FQGTGA. V shed 4 bases and J 3 bases; nucleotides not matched to a gene: 4. DNA for the CDR3: TGTGCCAGCAGCTCGACAGGGGCGGACACTGAAGCTTTCTTT. This codes for CASSSTGADTEAFF.

The rearrangement joins TRBV6-4 to TRBJ2-6; possible D gene TRBD1, 6 bases. Trimming removed 3 bases at V and 2 bases at J, with 8 bases between. The CDR3 consists of 15 residues. Per germline, CDR1 MRHNA and CDR2 SNTAGT. CDR3 bases: TGTGCCAGCAGTGAGCAGGGGACTGGGGCCAACGTCCTGACTTTC. Amino acids: CASSEQGTGANVLTF.

This rearrangement joins TRBV5-8 to TRBJ1-2, with unresolved D. Trimming removed 6 bases from V and 5 bases from J, with 11 bases in between. From germline, CDR1 is SGHTS and CDR2 YDEGEE. This CDR3 comprises 12 residues. CDR3 sequence (DNA): TGTGCCAGCACCCTCAGTGGTTATGGCTACACCTTC. Its translation is CASTLSGYGYTF.

The V and J genes are TRBV6-6 and TRBJ2-3; a weak D match, TRBD2 (5 bases). This CDR3 region has 14 residues. Per germline, CDR1 MNHNY and CDR2 SVGAGI (reference sequence). The V end lost 6 bases, the J end lost 8 bases, and 18 bases lay between the germline ends. The CDR3 coding sequence is TGTGCCAGCAGGGGAGATCTCTTCCGTGGTACGCAGTATTTT. Translation: CASRGDLFRGTQYF.

The J gene is TRBJ2-3, the V gene TRBV6-4, with 9 positions matching TRBD2. V gave up 2 bases and J gave up 5 bases; unmatched junction bases: 5. The CDR3 is 15 residues long. CDR1 is MRHNA and CDR2 is SNTAGT in the germline V gene. The CDR3 reads CASSDLSGGRDTQYF. The CDR3 region has the DNA TGTGCCAGCAGTGACCTCAGCGGGGGGAGAGATACGCAGTATTTT.

V usage is TRBV9 and J usage is TRBJ2-1, with D unresolved. The CDR3 sequence is 15 residues long. Between the trimmed V and J ends, which lost 1 base and 8 bases, there was a span of 16 bases. Looked up from germline, CDR1 is SGDLS and CDR2 is YYNGEE. The CDR3 sequence is CASSVTGLVDHEQFF. The CDR3 DNA is TGTGCCAGCAGCGTAACCGGCCTAGTAGACCATGAGCAGTTCTTC.

This clone has only one observation. This chain uses TRBV4-1 with TRBJ1-5; TRBD1 matches at 8 bases. Unmatched junction bases numbered 2, after V lost 4 bases and J lost 0 bases. The V gene's germline CDR1 is MGHRA and CDR2 YSYEKL. This CDR3 comprises 15 residues. CDR3 in amino acids: CASSPGTGSNQPQHF. The DNA for the CDR3 is TGCGCCAGCAGCCCCGGGACAGGTAGCAATCAGCCCCAGCATTTT.

This chain joins TRBV5-1 and TRBJ1-4; 11 nucleotides align to TRBD1. CDR3 size: 15 residues. The ends lost 5 bases at V and 7 bases at J; junction bases unmatched: 7. CDR1 and CDR2 (germline): SGHRS, YFSETQ. This CDR3 is CASSWTGGAGEKLFF. The CDR3, as DNA: TGCGCCAGCAGTTGGACAGGGGGCGCGGGTGAAAAACTGTTTTTT. Variable domain in full (rest from reference TRBV5-1 and TRBJ1-4): KAGVTQTPRYLIKTRGQQVTLSCSPISGHRSVSWYQQTPGQGLQFLFEYFSETQRNKGNFPGRFSGRQFSNSRSEMNVSTLELGDSALYLCASSWTGGAGEKLFFGSGTQLSVL.